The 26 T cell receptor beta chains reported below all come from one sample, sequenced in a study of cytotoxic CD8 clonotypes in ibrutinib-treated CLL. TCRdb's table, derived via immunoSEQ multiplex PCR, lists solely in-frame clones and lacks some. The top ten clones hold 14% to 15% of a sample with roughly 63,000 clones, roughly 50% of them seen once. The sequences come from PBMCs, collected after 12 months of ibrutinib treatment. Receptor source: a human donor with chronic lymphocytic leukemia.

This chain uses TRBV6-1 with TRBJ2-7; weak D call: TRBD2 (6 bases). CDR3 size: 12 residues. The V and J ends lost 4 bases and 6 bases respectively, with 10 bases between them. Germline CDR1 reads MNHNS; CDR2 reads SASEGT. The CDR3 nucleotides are TGTGCCAGCAGTGCGACTAGGGCCGAGCAGTACGTC. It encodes CASSATRAEQYV.

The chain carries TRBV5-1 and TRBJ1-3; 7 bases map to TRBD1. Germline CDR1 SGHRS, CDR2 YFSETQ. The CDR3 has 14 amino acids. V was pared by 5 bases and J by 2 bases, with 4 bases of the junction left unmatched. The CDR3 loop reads CASRDGTAGNTIYF. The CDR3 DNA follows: TGCGCCAGCAGGGATGGGACAGCTGGAAACACCATATATTTT.

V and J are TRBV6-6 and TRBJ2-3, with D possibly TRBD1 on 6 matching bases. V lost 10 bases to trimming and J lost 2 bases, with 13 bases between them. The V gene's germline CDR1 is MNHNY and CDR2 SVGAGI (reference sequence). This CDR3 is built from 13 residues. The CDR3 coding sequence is TGTGCCACCACCAGGGGTCACACAGATACGCAGTATTTT. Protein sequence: CATTRGHTDTQYF.

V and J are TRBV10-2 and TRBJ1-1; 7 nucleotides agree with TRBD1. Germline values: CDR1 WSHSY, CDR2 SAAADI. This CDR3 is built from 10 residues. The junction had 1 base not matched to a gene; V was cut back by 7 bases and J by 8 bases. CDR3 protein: CASKDREAFF. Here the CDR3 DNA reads TGCGCCAGCAAGGACAGGGAAGCTTTCTTT.

CDR3 bases: TGTGCCAGCAGCCCCCTAGGGAGCTCCTATAATTCACCCCTCCACTTT. Residues: CASSPLGSSYNSPLHF. The V and J genes are TRBV5-4 and TRBJ1-6, with D unclear. Germline V gene data show CDR1 as SGHNT and CDR2 as YYREEE (reference sequence). Trimming cost V 4 bases and J 0 bases, with 11 bases left between them. The CDR3 length is 16 residues. Full variable domain (outside the CDR3, taken from reference TRBV5-4 and TRBJ1-6): ETGVTQSPTHLIKTRGQQVTLRCSSQSGHNTVSWYQQALGQGPQFIFQYYREEENGRGNFPPRFSGLQFPNYSSELNVNALELDDSALYLCASSPLGSSYNSPLHFGNGTRLTVT.

The CDR3 is CASALLPPWGTDTQYF. The CDR3 DNA reads TGTGCCAGCGCTCTCCTCCCGCCCTGGGGCACAGATACGCAGTATTTT. This rearrangement joins TRBV18 to TRBJ2-3; no reliable D call. Germline CDR1 KGHSH, CDR2 LQKENI. V was cut by 8 bases and J by 1 base, with 19 bases left in between. This CDR3 is 16 amino acids long.

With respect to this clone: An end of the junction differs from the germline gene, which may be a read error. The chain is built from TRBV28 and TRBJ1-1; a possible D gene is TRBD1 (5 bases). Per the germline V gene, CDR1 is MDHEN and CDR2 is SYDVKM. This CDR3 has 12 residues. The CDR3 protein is CASSLYRKVLSF. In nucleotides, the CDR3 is TGTGCCAGCAGTTTGTACAGGAAAGTCCTCTCCTTT.

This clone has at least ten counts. The CDR3 sequence: CASSDPLGYGYTF. The CDR3 DNA is TGTGCCAGCAGTGACCCTCTTGGCTATGGCTACACCTTC. V usage is TRBV6-4 and J usage is TRBJ1-2; D not certain. The germline V and J ends were trimmed by 2 bases and 4 bases, with 8 bases remaining between them. There are 13 residues in the CDR3. Germline-derived CDR1 and CDR2 are MRHNA and SNTAGT.

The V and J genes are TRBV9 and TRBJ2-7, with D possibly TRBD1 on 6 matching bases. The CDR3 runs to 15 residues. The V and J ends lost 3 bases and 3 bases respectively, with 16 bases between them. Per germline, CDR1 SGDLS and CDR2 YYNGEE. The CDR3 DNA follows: TGTGCCAGCAGCGGGGGTGCGGCAGGGGACTACGAGCAGTACTTC. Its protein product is CASSGGAAGDYEQYF.

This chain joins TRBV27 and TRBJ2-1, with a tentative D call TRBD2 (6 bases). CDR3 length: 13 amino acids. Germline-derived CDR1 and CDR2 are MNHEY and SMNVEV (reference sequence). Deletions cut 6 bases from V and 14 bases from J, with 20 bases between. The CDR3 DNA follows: TGTGCCAGCAGACTAACCCAGGTAGCGGACGAGTTCTTC. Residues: CASRLTQVADEFF.

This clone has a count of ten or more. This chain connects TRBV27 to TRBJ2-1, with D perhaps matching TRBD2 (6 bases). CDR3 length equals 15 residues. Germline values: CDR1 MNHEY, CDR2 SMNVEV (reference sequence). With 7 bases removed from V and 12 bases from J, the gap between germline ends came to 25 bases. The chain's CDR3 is CASKEETRGSLRQFF. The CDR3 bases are TGTGCCAGCAAGGAGGAAACCCGGGGGAGTCTCCGGCAGTTCTTC.

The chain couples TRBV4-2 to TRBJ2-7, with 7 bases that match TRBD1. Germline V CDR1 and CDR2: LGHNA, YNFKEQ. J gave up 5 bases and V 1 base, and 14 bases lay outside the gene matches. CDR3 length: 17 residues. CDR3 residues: CASSQVGLGDRFNEQYF. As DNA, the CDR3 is TGTGCCAGCAGCCAAGTTGGCCTGGGGGACAGATTCAACGAGCAGTACTTC.

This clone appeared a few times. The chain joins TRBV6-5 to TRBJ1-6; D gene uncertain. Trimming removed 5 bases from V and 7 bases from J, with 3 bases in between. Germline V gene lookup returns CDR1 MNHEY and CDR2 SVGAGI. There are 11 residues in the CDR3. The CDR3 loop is CASSQNSPLHF. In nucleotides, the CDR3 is TGTGCCAGCAGTCAAAATTCACCCCTCCACTTT.

The CDR3 DNA reads as TGTGCCAGCAGTATCCGCCTAGCGGGAGATTACGAGCAGTACTTC. Translation gives CASSIRLAGDYEQYF. This chain connects TRBV6-1 to TRBJ2-7; 10 nucleotides align to TRBD2. The CDR3 sequence is 15 residues long. Germline V CDR1 and CDR2: MNHNS, SASEGT. Trimming cost V 5 bases and J 4 bases; bases outside gene matches: 8.

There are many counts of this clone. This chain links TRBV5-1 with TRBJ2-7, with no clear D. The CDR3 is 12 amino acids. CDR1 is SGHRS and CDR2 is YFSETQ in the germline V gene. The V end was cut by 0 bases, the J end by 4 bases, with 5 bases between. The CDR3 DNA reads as TGCGCCAGCAGCTTGGGGCAGTACGAGCAGTACTTC. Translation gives CASSLGQYEQYF.

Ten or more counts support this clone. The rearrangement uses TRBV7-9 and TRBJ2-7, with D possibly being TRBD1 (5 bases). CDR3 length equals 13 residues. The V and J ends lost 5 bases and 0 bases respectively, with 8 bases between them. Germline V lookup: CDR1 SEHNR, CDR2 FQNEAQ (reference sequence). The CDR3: CASSPTDSYEQYF. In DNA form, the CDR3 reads TGTGCCAGCAGCCCGACAGACTCCTACGAGCAGTACTTC. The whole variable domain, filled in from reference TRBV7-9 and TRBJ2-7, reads DTGVSQNPRHKITKRGQNVTFRCDPISEHNRLYWYRQTLGQGPEFLTYFQNEAQLEKSRLLSDRFSAERPKGSFSTLEIQRTEQGDSAMYLCASSPTDSYEQYFGPGTRLTVT.

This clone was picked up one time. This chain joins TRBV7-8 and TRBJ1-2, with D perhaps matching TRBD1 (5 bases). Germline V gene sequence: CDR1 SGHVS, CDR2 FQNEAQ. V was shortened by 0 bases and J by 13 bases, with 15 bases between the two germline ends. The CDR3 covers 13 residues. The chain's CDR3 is CASSLAYSAGPTF. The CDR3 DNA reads TGTGCCAGCAGCTTAGCGTACTCGGCAGGGCCCACCTTC.

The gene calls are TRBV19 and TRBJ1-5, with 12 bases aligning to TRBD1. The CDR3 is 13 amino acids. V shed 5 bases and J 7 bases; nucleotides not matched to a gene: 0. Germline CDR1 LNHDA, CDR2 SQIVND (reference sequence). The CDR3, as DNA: TGTGCCAGTAGTGGGACAGGGGGCCAGCCCCAGCATTTT. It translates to CASSGTGGQPQHF.

CDR3 sequence reads: CASGATYEQYV. The DNA for the CDR3 is TGTGCCAGCGGGGCCACCTACGAGCAGTACGTC. The chain has TRBV6-6 and TRBJ2-7; a weak D match, TRBD1 (5 bases). V was trimmed by 8 bases and J by 2 bases, leaving 7 bases between them. In germline, CDR1 is MNHNY, CDR2 SVGAGI (reference sequence). CDR3 length equals 11 residues.

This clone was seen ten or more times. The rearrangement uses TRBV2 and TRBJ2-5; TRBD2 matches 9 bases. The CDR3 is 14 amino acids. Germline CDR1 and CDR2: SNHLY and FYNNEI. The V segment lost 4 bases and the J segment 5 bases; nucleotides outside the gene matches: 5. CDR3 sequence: CASSVGTSPETQYF. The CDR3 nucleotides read TGTGCCAGCAGTGTAGGGACTAGCCCGGAGACCCAGTACTTC.

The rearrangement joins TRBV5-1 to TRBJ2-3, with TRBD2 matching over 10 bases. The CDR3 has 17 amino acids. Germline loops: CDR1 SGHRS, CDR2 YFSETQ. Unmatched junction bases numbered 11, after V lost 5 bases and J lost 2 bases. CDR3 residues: CASSFTSSGGYTDTQYF. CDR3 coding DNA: TGCGCCAGCAGTTTCACTTCTAGCGGGGGCTACACAGATACGCAGTATTTT.

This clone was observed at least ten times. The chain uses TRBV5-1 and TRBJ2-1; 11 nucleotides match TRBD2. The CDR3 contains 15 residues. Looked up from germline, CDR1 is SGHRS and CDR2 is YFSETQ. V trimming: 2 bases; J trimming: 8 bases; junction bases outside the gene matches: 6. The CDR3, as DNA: TGCGCCAGCAGCTTCTATACTAGCGGGAGCGATGAGCAGTTCTTC. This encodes CASSFYTSGSDEQFF. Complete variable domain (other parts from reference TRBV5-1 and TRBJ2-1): KAGVTQTPRYLIKTRGQQVTLSCSPISGHRSVSWYQQTPGQGLQFLFEYFSETQRNKGNFPGRFSGRQFSNSRSEMNVSTLELGDSALYLCASSFYTSGSDEQFFGPGTRLTVL.

The CDR3 region has the DNA TGTGCCAGCACAAAGGGGACAGGGGCCTATAATTCACCCCTCCACTTT. Protein sequence: CASTKGTGAYNSPLHF. This chain connects TRBV27 to TRBJ1-6; 10 bases match TRBD1. Looked up from germline, CDR1 is MNHEY and CDR2 is SMNVEV (reference sequence). The CDR3 runs to 16 residues. After removal of 7 bases from V and 2 bases from J, the junction contained 5 bases not matched to a gene.

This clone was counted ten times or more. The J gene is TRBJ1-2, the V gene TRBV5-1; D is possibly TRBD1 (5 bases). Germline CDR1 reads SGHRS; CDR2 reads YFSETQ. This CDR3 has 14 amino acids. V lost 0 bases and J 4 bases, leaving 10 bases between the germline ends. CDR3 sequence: CASSLGQTAYGYTF. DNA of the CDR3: TGCGCCAGCAGCTTGGGCCAGACAGCCTATGGCTACACCTTC.

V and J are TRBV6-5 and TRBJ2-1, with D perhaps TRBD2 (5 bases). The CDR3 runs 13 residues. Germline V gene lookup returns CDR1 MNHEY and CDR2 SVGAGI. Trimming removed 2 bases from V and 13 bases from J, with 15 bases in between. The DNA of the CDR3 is TGTGCCAGCAGTTACGGAGCGGACCTCCCCCAGTTCTTC. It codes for CASSYGADLPQFF.

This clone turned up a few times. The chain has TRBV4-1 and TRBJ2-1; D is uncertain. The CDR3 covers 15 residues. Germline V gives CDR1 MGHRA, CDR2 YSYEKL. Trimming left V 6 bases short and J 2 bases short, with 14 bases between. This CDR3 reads CASRHTESTYNEQFF. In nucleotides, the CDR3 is TGCGCCAGCAGACATACAGAAAGTACCTACAATGAGCAGTTCTTC.